What follows is one T cell receptor beta chain and its context. The data are from a study of blood T cell repertoires in COVID-19. As for the study in general: Sites across the United States, Italy and Spain contributed samples from acute and convalescent COVID-19. Nucleic acid was either cDNA or gDNA, and it came from T cells, B-cell-depleted T cells, or PBMCs.

Original handling: Reference gene primer amplification yielded estimated nucleated cell counts. The repertoire was sequenced with immunoSEQ multiplex PCR; TCRdb's copy has only in-frame clones and lacks some. From that table come the V and J calls and clone size; the DNA was used to work out D and trimming. The sample lists approximately 200,000 clones, 70% to 90% occurring once. The germline V gene has CDR1 LNHDA and CDR2 SQIVND (reference sequence). The CDR3 length is 16 residues. V was clipped by 2 bases and J by 0 bases; unmatched bases: 3. V gene TRBV19 combines with J gene TRBJ1-5; 8 positions match TRBD1. Sequenced input: peripheral blood. This TCR came from a man between 35 and 55 years old with acute or convalescent COVID-19. CDR3 sequence: CASSISGGYSNQPQHF. CDR3 in DNA: TGTGCCAGTAGTATATCAGGGGGCTATAGCAATCAGCCCCAGCATTTT.